This T cell receptor (beta chain) appears in the sequencing data of a study of CD8 T cells in Susac syndrome. Background on the study: At the time of blood draw, patients with Susac syndrome were therapy-naive, receiving corticosteroids, or receiving intravenous immunoglobulin alone.

J gave up 5 bases and V 3 bases, and 10 bases lay outside the gene matches. Germline V CDR1 and CDR2: LGHDT, YNNKEL (reference sequence). The CDR3 loop spans 16 amino acids. Sequencing of TCR beta was carried out in blood CD8+ and CD4+ T cells. The CD8+ and CD4+ T cells were isolated magnetically using a negative isolation approach, whereas the TEMRA cells were enriched by FACS. Reverse transcription of roughly 0.45 to 1 ug RNA was performed with random hexamers. MiXCR was run by TCRdb on the immunoSEQ multiplex PCR reads, yielding one entry per CDR3 protein. The data show about 180,000 distinct CDR3 sequences, 85% to 95% seen once.

This chain links TRBV3-1 with TRBJ2-5; TRBD2 agrees at 9 bases. Sequencing was performed on CD4+ T cells from PBMCs. This receptor was taken from a human donor with Susac syndrome. CDR3 sequence (DNA): TGTGCCAGCAGCCAGAGTAGCGGGGGCCGGGGGGAGACCCAGTACTTC. Amino acid sequence: CASSQSSGGRGETQYF.